These 3 T cell receptor beta chains were all obtained from the same sample, sequenced in a study of CD8+CD57+ T cells in acquired aplastic anemia (dated by TCRdb to 2017 to 2018). This sample was sequenced with an Illumina HiSeq 2000. Genomic DNA was used as template for profiling of TCR beta VDJ combinations and CDR3 sequences. The public reads were run again by TCRdb, first through fastp at Q25 and then through MiXCR, and only productive beta chains were kept. Rows merge per CDR3 protein into single entries with the most common DNA and genes. This sample lists 400,000 to 500,000 distinct CDR3 sequences; around 72% were detected once. The ten largest clones take up 3% to 5% of the sample. Sequences were obtained from sorted CD4+, CD8+, or CD8+CD57+ T cells (not recorded which) from PBMCs. Receptors originate from a human donor in good health, serving as a control.

Comments on this clonotype: A clone one base away is much larger, so this may be a read error. This chain links TRBV6-2 or TRBV6-3 with TRBJ1-1; D uncertain. The CDR3 has 12 amino acids. Germline V gives CDR1 MNHEY, CDR2 SVGEGT. Trimming left V 5 bases short and J 11 bases short, with 15 bases between. CDR3 in DNA: TGTGCCAGCAGTCCCCGGACTCGCGGGGCTTTCTTT. It encodes CASSPRTRGAFF.

The V call is TRBV2, the J call TRBJ1-2; 7 positions match TRBD1. The CDR3 is made up of 18 amino acids. Losses at the gene ends were 7 bases for V and 10 bases for J; bases not matched to a gene: 27. Germline values: CDR1 SNHLY, CDR2 FYNNEI. Here the CDR3 reads CASTSRQGHQAFKYFYTF. CDR3 in DNA: TGTGCCAGCACATCCCGACAGGGACACCAAGCGTTCAAGTACTTCTACACCTTC.

V and J are TRBV7-2 and TRBJ2-2, with 8 positions matching TRBD1. Germline V lookup: CDR1 SGHTA, CDR2 FQGNSA. The CDR3 is 15 amino acids. The V gene end was trimmed by 6 bases and the J gene end by 13 bases; junction bases not matched to a gene: 16. The CDR3 region has the DNA TGTGCCAGCAGAATGACAGGGGCCTACACCGGCGCGCTGTTTTTT. Its translation: CASRMTGAYTGALFF. Based on the CDR3 plus reference TRBV7-2 and TRBJ2-2, the full variable domain is GAGVSQSPSNKVTEKGKDVELRCDPISGHTALYWYRQSLGQGLEFLIYFQGNSAPDKSGLPSDRFSAERTGGSVSTLTIQRTQQEDSAVYLCASRMTGAYTGALFFGEGSRLTVL.